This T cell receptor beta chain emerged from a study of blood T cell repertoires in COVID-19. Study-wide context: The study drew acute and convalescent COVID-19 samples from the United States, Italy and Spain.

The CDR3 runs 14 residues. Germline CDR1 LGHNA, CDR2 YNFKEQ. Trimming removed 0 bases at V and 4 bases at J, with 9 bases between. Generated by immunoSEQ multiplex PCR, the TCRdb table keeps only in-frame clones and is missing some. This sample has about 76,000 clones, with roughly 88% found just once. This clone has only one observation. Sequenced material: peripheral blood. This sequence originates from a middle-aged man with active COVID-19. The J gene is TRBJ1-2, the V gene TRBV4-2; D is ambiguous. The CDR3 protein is CASSQDGSSYGYTF. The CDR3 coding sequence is TGTGCCAGCAGCCAAGATGGGAGTTCCTATGGCTACACCTTC.